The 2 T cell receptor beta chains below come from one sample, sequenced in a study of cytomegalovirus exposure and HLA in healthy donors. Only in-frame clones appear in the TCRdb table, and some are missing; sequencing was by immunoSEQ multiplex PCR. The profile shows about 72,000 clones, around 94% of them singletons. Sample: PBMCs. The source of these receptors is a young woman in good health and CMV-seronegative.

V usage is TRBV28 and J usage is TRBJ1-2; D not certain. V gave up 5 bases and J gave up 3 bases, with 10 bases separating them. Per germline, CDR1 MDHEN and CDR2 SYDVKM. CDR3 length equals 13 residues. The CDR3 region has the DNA TGTGCCAGCAGTGGAGGGTGGGACTATGGCTACACCTTC. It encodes CASSGGWDYGYTF.

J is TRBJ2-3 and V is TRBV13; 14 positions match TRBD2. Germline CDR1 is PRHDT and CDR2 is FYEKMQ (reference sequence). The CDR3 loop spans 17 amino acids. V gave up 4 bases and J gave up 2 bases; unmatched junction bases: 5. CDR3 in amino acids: CASSYRTSGGTTDTQYF. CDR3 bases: TGTGCCAGCAGCTACCGGACTAGCGGGGGGACCACAGATACGCAGTATTTT. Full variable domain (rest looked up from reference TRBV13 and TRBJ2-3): AAGVIQSPRHLIKEKRETATLKCYPIPRHDTVYWYQQGPGQDPQFLISFYEKMQSDKGSIPDRFSAQQFSDYHSELNMSSLELGDSALYFCASSYRTSGGTTDTQYFGPGTRLTVL.